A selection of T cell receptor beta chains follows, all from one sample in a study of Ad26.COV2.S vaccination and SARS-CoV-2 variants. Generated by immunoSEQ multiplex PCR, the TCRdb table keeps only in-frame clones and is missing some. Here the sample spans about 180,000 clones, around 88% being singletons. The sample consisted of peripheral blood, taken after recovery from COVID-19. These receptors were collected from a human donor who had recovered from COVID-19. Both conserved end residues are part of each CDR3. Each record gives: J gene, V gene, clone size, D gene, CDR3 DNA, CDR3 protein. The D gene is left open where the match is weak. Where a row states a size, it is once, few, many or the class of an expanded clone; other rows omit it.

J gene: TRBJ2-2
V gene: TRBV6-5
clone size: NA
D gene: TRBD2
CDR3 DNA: TGTGCCAGCAGTTACTCGAGCGGGGGGGATCCCGGGGAGCTGTTTTTT
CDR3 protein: CASSYSSGGDPGELFF

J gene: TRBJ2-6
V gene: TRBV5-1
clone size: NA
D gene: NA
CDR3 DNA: TGCGCCAGCAGCGGGGACTCTGGGGCCAACGTCCTGACTTTC
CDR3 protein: CASSGDSGANVLTF

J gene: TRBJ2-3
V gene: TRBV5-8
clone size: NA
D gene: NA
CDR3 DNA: TGTGCCAGCAGCTTGACGGCCTGGGGAGATACGCAGTATTTT
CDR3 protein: CASSLTAWGDTQYF

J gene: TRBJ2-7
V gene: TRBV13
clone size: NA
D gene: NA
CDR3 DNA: TGTGCCAGCAGCTCAACCGAGGGGCCGAACTACGAGCAGTACTTC
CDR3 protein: CASSSTEGPNYEQYF

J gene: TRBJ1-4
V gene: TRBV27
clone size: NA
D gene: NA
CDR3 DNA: TGTGCCTCTTCCGGGTCTTATGAAAAACTGTTTTTT
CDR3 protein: CASSGSYEKLFF

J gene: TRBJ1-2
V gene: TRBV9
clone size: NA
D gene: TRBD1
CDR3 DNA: TGTGCCAGCAGCGTAAATCCAGGGGGCAACTATGGCTACACCTTC
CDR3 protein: CASSVNPGGNYGYTF

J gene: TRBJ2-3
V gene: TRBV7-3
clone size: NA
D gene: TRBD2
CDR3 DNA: TGTGCCAGCAGCTTTAACGGGAGGGCCACAGATACGCAGTATTTT
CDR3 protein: CASSFNGRATDTQYF

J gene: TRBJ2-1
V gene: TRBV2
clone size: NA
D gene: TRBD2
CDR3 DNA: TGTGCCAGCAGTGAAACTCCCCCAGGGACTAGCGGGAACAATGAGCAGTTCTTC
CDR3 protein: CASSETPPGTSGNNEQFF

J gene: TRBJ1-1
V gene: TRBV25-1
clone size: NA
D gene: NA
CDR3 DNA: TGTGCCAGCAGTGTGACAGAAAACATGAACACTGAAGCTTTCTTT
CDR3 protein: CASSVTENMNTEAFF

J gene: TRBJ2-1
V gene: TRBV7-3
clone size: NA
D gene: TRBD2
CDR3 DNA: TGTGCCAGCAGCTTCCGACTAGCTCAGGGCTCCTACAATGAGCAGTTCTTC
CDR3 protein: CASSFRLAQGSYNEQFF

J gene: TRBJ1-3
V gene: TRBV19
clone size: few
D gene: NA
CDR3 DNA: TGTGCCAGTAGTAACAGCCTAAGATCTGGAAACACCATATATTTT
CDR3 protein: CASSNSLRSGNTIYF

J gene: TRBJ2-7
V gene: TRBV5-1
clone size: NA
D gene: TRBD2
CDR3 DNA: TGCGCCAGCAGCTCGAATAGCGGGGGCCTTTCCTACGAGCAGTACTTC
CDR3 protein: CASSSNSGGLSYEQYF

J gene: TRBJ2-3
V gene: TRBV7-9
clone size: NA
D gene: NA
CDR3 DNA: TGTGCATTGTCCCCTAGCACAGATACGCAGTATTTT
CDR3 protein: CALSPSTDTQYF

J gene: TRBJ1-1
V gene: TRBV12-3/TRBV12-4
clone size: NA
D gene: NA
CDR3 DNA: TGTGCCAGCAGTTTAGCCGGACCTGAAGCTTTCTTT
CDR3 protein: CASSLAGPEAFF

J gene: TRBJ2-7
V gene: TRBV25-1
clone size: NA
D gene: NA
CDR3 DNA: TGTGCCAGCAGTGGCGCGGTGGGGCCCTACGAGCAGTACTTC
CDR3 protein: CASSGAVGPYEQYF

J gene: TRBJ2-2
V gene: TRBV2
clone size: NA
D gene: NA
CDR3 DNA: TGTGCCAGCAGTCCTACTAGCCCCTACACCGGGGAGCTGTTTTTT
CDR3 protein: CASSPTSPYTGELFF

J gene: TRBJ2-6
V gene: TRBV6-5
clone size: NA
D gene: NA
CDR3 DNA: TGTGCCGGTATGACGGGGGCTGCTGGGGCCAACGTCCTGACTTTC
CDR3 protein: CAGMTGAAGANVLTF

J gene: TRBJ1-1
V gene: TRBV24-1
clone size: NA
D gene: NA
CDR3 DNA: TGTGCCACCAGTGACCAATACGGCTCTGAAGCTTTCTTT
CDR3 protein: CATSDQYGSEAFF

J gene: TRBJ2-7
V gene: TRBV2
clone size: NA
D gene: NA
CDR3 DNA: TGTGCCAGCAGTGCGGCAGCCTCCTACGAGCAGTACTTC
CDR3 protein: CASSAAASYEQYF

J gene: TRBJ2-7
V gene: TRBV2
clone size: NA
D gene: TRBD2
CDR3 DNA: TGTGCCAGCGGTATAGCGGGAGGCTACGAGCAGTACTTC
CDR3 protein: CASGIAGGYEQYF

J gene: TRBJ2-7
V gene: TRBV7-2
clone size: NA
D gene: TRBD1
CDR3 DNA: TGTGCCAGCAGCTTATGGGGACAGGGGGCAGGTAACTACGAGCAGTACTTC
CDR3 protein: CASSLWGQGAGNYEQYF

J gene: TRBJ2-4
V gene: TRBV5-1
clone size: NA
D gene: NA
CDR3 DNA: TGCGCCAGCAGCTTGGGTGGGACAGCCAAAAACATTCAGTACTTC
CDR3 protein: CASSLGGTAKNIQYF

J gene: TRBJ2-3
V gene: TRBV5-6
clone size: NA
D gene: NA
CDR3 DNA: TGTGCCAGCAGCTTGATACAGAAGCAACGATTTCCTACGCAGTATTTT
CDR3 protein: CASSLIQKQRFPTQYF

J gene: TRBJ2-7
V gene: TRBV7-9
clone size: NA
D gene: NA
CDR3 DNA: TGTGCCAGCAGCTTCGCCTCCTACGAGCAGTACTTC
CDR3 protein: CASSFASYEQYF

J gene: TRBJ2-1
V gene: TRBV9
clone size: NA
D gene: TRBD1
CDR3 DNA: TGTGCCAGCAGCGCCGGACAGGGGGCGATTAATGAGCAGTTCTTC
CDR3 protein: CASSAGQGAINEQFF

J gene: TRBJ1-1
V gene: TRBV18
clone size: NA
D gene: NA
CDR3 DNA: TGTGCCAGCTCACTTCTCGGGATGAACACTGAAGCTTTCTTT
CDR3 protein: CASSLLGMNTEAFF

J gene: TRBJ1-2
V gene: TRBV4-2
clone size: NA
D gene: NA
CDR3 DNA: TGTGCCAGCAGCCAAGATCGGGGGGGGGCGACTGGCGGCTACACCTTC
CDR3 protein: CASSQDRGGATGGYTF

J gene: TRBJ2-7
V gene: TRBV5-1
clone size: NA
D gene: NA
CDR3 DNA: TGCGCCAGCAGCTTCCGGGGGCCCCACGAGCAGTACTTC
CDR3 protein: CASSFRGPHEQYF

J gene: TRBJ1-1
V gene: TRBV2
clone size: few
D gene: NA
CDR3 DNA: TGTGCCAGCAGGTTTAGAGGGGAGACTGAAGCTTTCTTT
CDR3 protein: CASRFRGETEAFF

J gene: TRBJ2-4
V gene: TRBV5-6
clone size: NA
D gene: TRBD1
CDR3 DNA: TGTGCCAGCAGCTCGAGGGGGACAGGGAGAGAGGGGGGGAACATTCAGTACTTC
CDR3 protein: CASSSRGTGREGGNIQYF

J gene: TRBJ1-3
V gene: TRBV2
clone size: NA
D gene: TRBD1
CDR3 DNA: TGTGCCAGCAGGGGGACAGTAACATTTGGAAACACCATATATTTT
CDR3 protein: CASRGTVTFGNTIYF

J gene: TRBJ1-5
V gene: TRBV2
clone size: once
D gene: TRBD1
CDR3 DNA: TGTGCCAGCAGTGAAGCGGGACAGGGCCATCAGCCCCAGCATTTT
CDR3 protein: CASSEAGQGHQPQHF

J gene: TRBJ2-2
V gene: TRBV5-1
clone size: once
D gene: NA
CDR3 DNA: TGCGCCAGCAGCTCCAGGGAATGGACCGGGGAGCTGTTTTTT
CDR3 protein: CASSSREWTGELFF

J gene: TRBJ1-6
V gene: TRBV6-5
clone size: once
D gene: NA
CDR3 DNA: TGTGCCAGCAGTCCCTATAATTCACCCCTCCACTTT
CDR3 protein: CASSPYNSPLHF

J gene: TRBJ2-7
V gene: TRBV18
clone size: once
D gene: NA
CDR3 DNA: TGTGCCAGCTCACCATCGGGATCTCCCTACGAGCAGTACTTC
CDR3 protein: CASSPSGSPYEQYF

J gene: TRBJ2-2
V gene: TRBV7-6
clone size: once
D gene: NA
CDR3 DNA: TGTGCCAGCAGCCCTTCCGGGGTCAACGGGGAGCTGTTTTTT
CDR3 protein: CASSPSGVNGELFF

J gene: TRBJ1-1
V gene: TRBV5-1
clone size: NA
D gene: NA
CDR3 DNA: TGCGCCAGCAGCGGAAGCGGGGAGGACACTGAAGCTTTCTTT
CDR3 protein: CASSGSGEDTEAFF